What follows are 20 T cell receptor beta chains derived from one specimen sequenced in a study of T cell responses to AZD1222 COVID-19 vaccine. The table came from immunoSEQ multiplex PCR; TCRdb's copy has only in-frame clones and leaves some out. The repertoire holds about 67,000 clones, with around four fifths as singletons. The specimen comprised peripheral blood, sampled on day 0 of AZD1222 vaccination. The origin of the receptors is an adult in good health.

V is TRBV6-6 and J is TRBJ2-7; D possibly matches TRBD1 or TRBD2 (5 bases each). Germline V gene lookup returns CDR1 MNHNY and CDR2 SVGAGI (reference sequence). The CDR3 totals 15 residues. V was cut by 0 bases and J by 1 base, with 10 bases left in between. CDR3: CASSYSRDGSYEQYF. CDR3 DNA sequence: TGTGCCAGCAGTTACTCTAGGGACGGTTCCTACGAGCAGTACTTC.

A few counts support this clone. This chain connects TRBV29-1 to TRBJ1-1; D gene unclear. In germline, CDR1 is SQVTM, CDR2 ANQGSEA. V shed 3 bases and J shed 1 base, with 6 bases lying between them. The CDR3 is 12 amino acids. DNA of the CDR3: TGCAGCGTTGATCCGGGGAACACTGAAGCTTTCTTT. It yields the protein CSVDPGNTEAFF.

Note on this clone: A junction boundary mismatches the germline segment, possibly from a read error. The V gene is TRBV7-3, the J gene TRBJ1-2; D is perhaps TRBD1 (5 bases). The CDR3 runs to 15 residues. Germline CDR1 reads SGHTA; CDR2 reads FQGTGA. The chain's CDR3 is CASSSRSGTDYGYNF. CDR3 DNA: TGTGCCAGCAGCTCCCGAAGCGGGACTGATTATGGCTACAACTTC.

The chain couples TRBV28 to TRBJ1-5; D remains ambiguous. Trimming shortened V by 6 bases and J by 0 bases, and 15 bases separated the two germline ends. Germline V lookup: CDR1 MDHEN, CDR2 SYDVKM. The CDR3 has 16 amino acids. In nucleotides, the CDR3 is TGTGCCAGCAGCCGAAGGAGGACGGTTAGCAATCAGCCCCAGCATTTT. Encoded protein: CASSRRRTVSNQPQHF.

CDR3: CATSRGMDRGLENEKLFF. CDR3 in DNA: TGTGCCACCAGCAGAGGAATGGACAGGGGATTAGAGAATGAAAAACTGTTTTTT. V and J are TRBV15 and TRBJ1-4, with 9 positions matching TRBD1. Trimming cost V 1 base and J 5 bases; bases outside gene matches: 11. CDR3 length: 18 amino acids. Per the germline V gene, CDR1 is LNHNV and CDR2 is YYDKDF (reference sequence).

The chain has TRBV7-2 and TRBJ1-2, with a weak D call TRBD1 (6 bases). Germline assignment: CDR1 SGHTA and CDR2 FQGNSA. CDR3 length: 16 residues. Between the trimmed V and J ends, which lost 4 bases and 0 bases, there was a span of 15 bases. The CDR3: CASSWLTDSSNYGYTF. The CDR3 coding sequence is TGTGCCAGCAGCTGGCTGACGGACAGTTCTAACTATGGCTACACCTTC.

This chain joins TRBV30 and TRBJ2-7; D is uncertain. The CDR3 loop spans 14 amino acids. Germline V CDR1 and CDR2: GTSNPN, SVGIG (reference sequence). Trimming shortened V by 0 bases and J by 0 bases, and 9 bases separated the two germline ends. CDR3 sequence: CAWSVKSSSYEQYF. In DNA, the CDR3 is TGTGCCTGGAGTGTAAAGTCCAGCTCCTACGAGCAGTACTTC.

This chain connects TRBV7-2 to TRBJ2-4; D is undetermined. This CDR3 is built from 14 residues. Germline CDR1 and CDR2: SGHTA and FQGNSA. The V and J ends lost 1 base and 4 bases respectively, with 8 bases between them. CDR3 DNA: TGTGCCAGCAGCTTAGGAATAGCTAAAAACATTCAGTACTTC. This codes for CASSLGIAKNIQYF.

This chain uses TRBV28 with TRBJ1-6, with TRBD1 matching 7 bases. Trimming cost V 5 bases and J 3 bases; bases outside gene matches: 10. This CDR3 spans 17 amino acids. Germline CDR1 and CDR2: MDHEN and SYDVKM. CDR3 sequence: CASSPARDRLYNSPLHF. CDR3 DNA: TGTGCCAGCAGTCCAGCCCGGGACAGACTCTATAATTCACCCCTCCACTTT.

The chain is built from TRBV24-1 and TRBJ1-5; possibly TRBD1 for D (6 bases). Trimming shortened V by 0 bases and J by 5 bases, and 13 bases separated the two germline ends. The germline V gene encodes CDR1 KGHDR and CDR2 SFDVKD. CDR3 length: 16 amino acids. The CDR3 loop is CATSDLGAGADQPQHF. CDR3 DNA sequence: TGTGCCACCAGTGATTTGGGGGCAGGGGCGGATCAGCCCCAGCATTTT.

V and J are TRBV7-9 and TRBJ1-4; D gene ambiguous. V was trimmed by 5 bases and J by 7 bases, leaving 20 bases between them. CDR3 length equals 16 residues. CDR1 SEHNR and CDR2 FQNEAQ come from the germline V gene (reference sequence). The CDR3 protein is CASSPDPPARGEKLFF. The CDR3 DNA is TGTGCCAGCAGCCCTGACCCCCCGGCCCGGGGTGAAAAACTGTTTTTT. Combining the CDR3 with reference TRBV7-9 and TRBJ1-4 gives the whole variable domain DTGVSQNPRHKITKRGQNVTFRCDPISEHNRLYWYRQTLGQGPEFLTYFQNEAQLEKSRLLSDRFSAERPKGSFSTLEIQRTEQGDSAMYLCASSPDPPARGEKLFFGSGTQLSVL.

The rearrangement uses TRBV27 and TRBJ2-1, with TRBD2 matching over 11 bases. This CDR3 is built from 16 residues. V lost 1 base, J lost 7 bases, and 6 bases stayed unmatched. Germline lookup yields CDR1 MNHEY and CDR2 SMNVEV (reference sequence). The CDR3 spells CASSLYPSGGWNEQFF. Here the CDR3 DNA reads TGTGCCAGCAGTTTATACCCTAGCGGGGGGTGGAATGAGCAGTTCTTC.

The chain carries TRBV6-5 and TRBJ1-1, with 11 bases that match TRBD1. The CDR3 spans 15 residues. Germline CDR1 MNHEY, CDR2 SVGAGI. V lost 2 bases, J lost 3 bases, and 2 bases stayed unmatched. The CDR3 region is CASSYPGQGDTEAFF. CDR3 nucleotide sequence: TGTGCCAGCAGTTACCCGGGACAGGGGGACACTGAAGCTTTCTTT.

The V gene is TRBV4-3, the J gene TRBJ1-5; D may be TRBD1 (6 bases). CDR1 LGHNA and CDR2 YSLEER come from the germline V gene. V dropped 4 bases and J dropped 1 base, with 17 bases sitting between them. CDR3 length: 17 residues. The CDR3 reads CASSPGPTGGSNQPQHF. The CDR3 DNA sequence: TGCGCCAGCAGCCCGGGACCGACAGGAGGCAGCAATCAGCCCCAGCATTTT.

V and J are TRBV4-2 and TRBJ2-5; perhaps TRBD2 as D (5 bases). The V end was cut by 0 bases, the J end by 4 bases, with 15 bases between. Germline loops: CDR1 LGHNA, CDR2 YNFKEQ. There are 16 residues in the CDR3. CDR3 loop: CASSQDGYPEAETQYF. The CDR3 DNA reads TGTGCCAGCAGCCAAGATGGGTACCCGGAGGCAGAGACCCAGTACTTC.

The rearrangement joins TRBV2 to TRBJ2-7; TRBD2 matches 8 bases. Germline CDR1 SNHLY, CDR2 FYNNEI. The J segment lost 2 bases and the V segment lost 4 bases, leaving 7 bases of the junction unmatched. The CDR3 contains 15 residues. The CDR3 is CASSGERGPTYEQYF. The CDR3 coding sequence is TGTGCCAGCAGTGGGGAGCGGGGGCCCACCTACGAGCAGTACTTC. Full variable domain (remainder filled in from reference TRBV2 and TRBJ2-7): EPEVTQTPSHQVTQMGQEVILRCVPISNHLYFYWYRQILGQKVEFLVSFYNNEISEKSEIFDDQFSVERPDGSNFTLKIRSTKLEDSAMYFCASSGERGPTYEQYFGPGTRLTVT.

The V gene is TRBV28, the J gene TRBJ1-1; perhaps TRBD1 as D (5 bases). The CDR3 length is 12 residues. Germline V lookup: CDR1 MDHEN, CDR2 SYDVKM. The ends were cut back, 7 bases at V and 1 base at J, with 7 bases in the middle. The CDR3 here is CASKDRNTEAFF. CDR3 sequence (DNA): TGTGCCAGCAAAGACAGGAACACTGAAGCTTTCTTT. The whole variable domain, filled in from reference TRBV28 and TRBJ1-1, reads DVKVTQSSRYLVKRTGEKVFLECVQDMDHENMFWYRQDPGLGLRLIYFSYDVKMKEKGDIPEGYSVSREKKERFSLILESASTNQTSMYLCASKDRNTEAFFGQGTRLTVV.

The V call is TRBV27, the J call TRBJ2-7; D is unresolved. With 2 bases removed from V and 0 bases from J, the gap between germline ends came to 11 bases. The CDR3 length is 15 residues. Germline CDR1 reads MNHEY; CDR2 reads SMNVEV (reference sequence). The CDR3 DNA sequence: TGTGCCAGCAGTTTACGGGCTCTAGGCTCCTACGAGCAGTACTTC. It is translated as CASSLRALGSYEQYF.

The chain couples TRBV19 to TRBJ1-4; D is unclear. Trimming stripped 3 bases from V and 4 bases from J, with 18 bases between. Germline assignment: CDR1 LNHDA and CDR2 SQIVND (reference sequence). The CDR3 sequence is 17 residues long. This chain's CDR3 is CASSIVPRHTYNEKLFF. The CDR3 DNA reads TGTGCCAGTAGTATCGTCCCTCGACATACATATAATGAAAAACTGTTTTTT.

This clone has a single count. The CDR3 DNA reads TGTGCCAGCAGCCCCGGGACAGTTAATTCACCCCTCCACTTT. This encodes CASSPGTVNSPLHF. The V call is TRBV5-4, the J call TRBJ1-6; TRBD1 matches 7 bases. Unmatched junction bases numbered 4, after V lost 4 bases and J lost 6 bases. The CDR3 contains 14 residues. Germline V gives CDR1 SGHNT, CDR2 YYREEE (reference sequence).